Listed here are 3 T cell receptor beta chains from one sample, sequenced in a study of early T cells in non-severe SARS-CoV-2 infection. TCRdb passed the 5' RACE reads through MiXCR, listing each CDR3 protein once. The sample lists about 94,000 distinct CDR3 sequences; under 15% were seen once. What was sequenced was whole blood. Source of these receptors: an adult who was a healthcare worker with PCR-confirmed SARS-CoV-2 infection or an uninfected control (not recorded which).

The CDR3 sequence: CASSQQTGKANYGYTF. In DNA form, the CDR3 reads TGTGCCAGCAGTCAGCAAACAGGGAAAGCTAACTATGGCTACACCTTC. V is TRBV28 and J is TRBJ1-2; a possible D gene is TRBD1 (6 bases). The CDR3 has 16 amino acids. Germline assignment: CDR1 MDHEN and CDR2 SYDVKM. Deletions cut 5 bases from V and 0 bases from J, with 16 bases between.

This clonotype was detected only a few times. The chain combines TRBV20-1 with TRBJ2-3; D is possibly TRBD2 (6 bases). This CDR3 is 15 amino acids long. Germline CDR1 reads DFQATT; CDR2 reads SNEGSKA (reference sequence). Trimming removed 4 bases from V and 0 bases from J, with 14 bases in between. This CDR3 is CSANPGGTSTDTQYF. As DNA, the CDR3 is TGCAGTGCTAACCCCGGGGGTACTAGCACAGATACGCAGTATTTT.

The rearrangement links TRBV9 to TRBJ2-2, with 14 bases fitting TRBD2. Looked up from germline, CDR1 is SGDLS and CDR2 is YYNGEE. This CDR3 is 16 amino acids long. Unmatched junction bases numbered 4, after V lost 4 bases and J lost 5 bases. The CDR3 spells CASSPRTSGGTGELFF. CDR3 coding DNA: TGTGCCAGCAGCCCCCGGACTAGCGGGGGGACCGGGGAGCTGTTTTTT.